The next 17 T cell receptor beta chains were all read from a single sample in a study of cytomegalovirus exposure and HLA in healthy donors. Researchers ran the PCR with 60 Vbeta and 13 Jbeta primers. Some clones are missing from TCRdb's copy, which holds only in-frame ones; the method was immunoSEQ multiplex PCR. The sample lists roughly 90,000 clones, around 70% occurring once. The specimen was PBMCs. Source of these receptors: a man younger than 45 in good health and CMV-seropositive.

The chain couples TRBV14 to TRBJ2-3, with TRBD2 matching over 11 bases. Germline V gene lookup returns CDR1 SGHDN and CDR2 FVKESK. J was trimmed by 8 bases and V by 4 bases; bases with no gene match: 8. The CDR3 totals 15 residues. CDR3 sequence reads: CASSPTSGGWSTQYF. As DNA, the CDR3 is TGTGCCAGCAGCCCCACTAGCGGGGGCTGGTCTACGCAGTATTTT. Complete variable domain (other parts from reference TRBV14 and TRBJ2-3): EAGVTQFPSHSVIEKGQTVTLRCDPISGHDNLYWYRRVMGKEIKFLLHFVKESKQDESGMPNNRFLAERTGGTYSTLKVQPAELEDSGVYFCASSPTSGGWSTQYFGPGTRLTVL.

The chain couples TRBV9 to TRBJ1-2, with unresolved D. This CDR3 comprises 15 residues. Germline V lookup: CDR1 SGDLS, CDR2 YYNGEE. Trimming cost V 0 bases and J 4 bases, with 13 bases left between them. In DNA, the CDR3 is TGTGCCAGCAGCGTAGTTGACTCAAGTCGCTATGGCTACACCTTC. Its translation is CASSVVDSSRYGYTF.

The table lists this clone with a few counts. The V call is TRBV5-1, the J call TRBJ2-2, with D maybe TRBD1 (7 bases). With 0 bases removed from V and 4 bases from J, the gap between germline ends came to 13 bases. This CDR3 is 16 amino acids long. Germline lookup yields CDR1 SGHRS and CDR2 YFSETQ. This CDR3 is CASSLGGGGGTGELFF. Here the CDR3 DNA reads TGCGCCAGCAGCTTGGGTGGAGGGGGCGGCACCGGGGAGCTGTTTTTT.

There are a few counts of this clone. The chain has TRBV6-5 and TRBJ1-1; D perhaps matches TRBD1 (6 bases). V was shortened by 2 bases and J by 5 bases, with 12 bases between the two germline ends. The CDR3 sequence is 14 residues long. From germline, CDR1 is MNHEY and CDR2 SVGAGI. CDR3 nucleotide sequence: TGTGCCAGCAGTTACGAAGGGGGTGGGACTGAAGCTTTCTTT. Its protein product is CASSYEGGGTEAFF.

The CDR3 here is CASSEWGTGYTGELFF. As DNA, the CDR3 is TGTGCCAGCAGTGAATGGGGGACAGGGTACACCGGGGAGCTGTTTTTT. This chain joins TRBV2 and TRBJ2-2, with 9 bases identical to TRBD1. Per germline, CDR1 SNHLY and CDR2 FYNNEI. There are 16 residues in the CDR3. V trimming: 2 bases; J trimming: 3 bases; junction bases outside the gene matches: 4. The complete variable domain, with remaining parts taken from reference TRBV2 and TRBJ2-2, reads EPEVTQTPSHQVTQMGQEVILRCVPISNHLYFYWYRQILGQKVEFLVSFYNNEISEKSEIFDDQFSVERPDGSNFTLKIRSTKLEDSAMYFCASSEWGTGYTGELFFGEGSRLTVL.

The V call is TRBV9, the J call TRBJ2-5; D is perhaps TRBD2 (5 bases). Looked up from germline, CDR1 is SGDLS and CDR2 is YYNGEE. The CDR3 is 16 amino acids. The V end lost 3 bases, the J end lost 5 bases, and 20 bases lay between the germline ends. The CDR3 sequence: CASSAARRSPRETQYF. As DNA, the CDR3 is TGTGCCAGCAGCGCCGCCCGGAGGAGCCCTAGGGAGACCCAGTACTTC. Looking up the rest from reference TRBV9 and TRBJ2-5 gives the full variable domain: DSGVTQTPKHLITATGQRVTLRCSPRSGDLSVYWYQQSLDQGLQFLIQYYNGEERAKGNILERFSAQQFPDLHSELNLSSLELGDSALYFCASSAARRSPRETQYFGPGTRLLVL.

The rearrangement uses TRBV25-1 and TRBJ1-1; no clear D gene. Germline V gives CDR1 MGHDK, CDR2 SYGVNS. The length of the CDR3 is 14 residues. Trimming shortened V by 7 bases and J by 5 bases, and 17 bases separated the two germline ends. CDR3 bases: TGTGCCAGCACCCACTTTGGAGAGGGTACTGAAGCTTTCTTT. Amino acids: CASTHFGEGTEAFF.

The CDR3 nucleotides read TGTGCCAGCACCCAATTCCGGGAGCCATATTCACCCCTCCACTTT. This sequence encodes CASTQFREPYSPLHF. V gene TRBV6-6 combines with J gene TRBJ1-6, with D unclear. V lost 7 bases, J lost 8 bases, and 18 bases lay in between. The CDR3 has 15 residues. Germline V gene sequence: CDR1 MNHNY, CDR2 SVGAGI (reference sequence).

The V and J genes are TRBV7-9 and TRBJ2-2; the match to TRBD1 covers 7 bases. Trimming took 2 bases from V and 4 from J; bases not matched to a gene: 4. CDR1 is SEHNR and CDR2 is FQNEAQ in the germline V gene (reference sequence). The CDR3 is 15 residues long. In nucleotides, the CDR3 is TGTGCCAGCAGCTTACAGGGGGTCCCCACCGGGGAGCTGTTTTTT. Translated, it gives CASSLQGVPTGELFF.

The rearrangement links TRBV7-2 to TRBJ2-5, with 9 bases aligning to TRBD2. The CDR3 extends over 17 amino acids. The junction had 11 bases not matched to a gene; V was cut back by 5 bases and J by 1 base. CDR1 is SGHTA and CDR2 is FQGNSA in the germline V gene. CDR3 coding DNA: TGTGCCAGCAGCCCAGGAGTAGCGGGGGTCTTCCAAGAGACCCAGTACTTC. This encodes CASSPGVAGVFQETQYF.

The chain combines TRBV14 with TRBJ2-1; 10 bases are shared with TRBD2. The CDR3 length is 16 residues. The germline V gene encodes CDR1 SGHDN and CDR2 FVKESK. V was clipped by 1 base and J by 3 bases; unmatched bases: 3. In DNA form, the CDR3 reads TGTGCCAGCAGCCAAGTGGCTAGCGGGAGCTACAATGAGCAGTTCTTC. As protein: CASSQVASGSYNEQFF. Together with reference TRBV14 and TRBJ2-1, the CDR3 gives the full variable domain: EAGVTQFPSHSVIEKGQTVTLRCDPISGHDNLYWYRRVMGKEIKFLLHFVKESKQDESGMPNNRFLAERTGGTYSTLKVQPAELEDSGVYFCASSQVASGSYNEQFFGPGTRLTVL.

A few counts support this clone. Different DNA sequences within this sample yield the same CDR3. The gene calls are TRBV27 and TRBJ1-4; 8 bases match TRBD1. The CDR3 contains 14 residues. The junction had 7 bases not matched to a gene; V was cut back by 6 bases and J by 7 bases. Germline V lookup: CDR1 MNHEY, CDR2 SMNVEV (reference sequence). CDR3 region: CASRSGTGGEKLFF. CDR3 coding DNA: TGTGCCAGCAGATCCGGGACAGGTGGTGAAAAACTGTTTTTT.

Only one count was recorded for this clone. CDR3 sequence reads: CAWSTGVGNQPQHF. CDR3 nucleotide sequence: TGTGCCTGGTCTACAGGGGTGGGCAATCAGCCCCAGCATTTT. This chain uses TRBV30 with TRBJ1-5; 7 nucleotides match TRBD1. V was clipped by 5 bases and J by 2 bases; unmatched bases: 6. In germline, CDR1 is GTSNPN, CDR2 SVGIG (reference sequence). The CDR3 extends over 14 amino acids.

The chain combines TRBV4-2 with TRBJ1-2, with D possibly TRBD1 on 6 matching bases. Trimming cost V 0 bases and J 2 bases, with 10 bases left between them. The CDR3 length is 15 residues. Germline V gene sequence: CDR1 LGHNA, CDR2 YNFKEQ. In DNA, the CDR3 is TGTGCCAGCAGCCAAGATGGGGGCGAAAACTATGGCTACACCTTC. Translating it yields CASSQDGGENYGYTF.

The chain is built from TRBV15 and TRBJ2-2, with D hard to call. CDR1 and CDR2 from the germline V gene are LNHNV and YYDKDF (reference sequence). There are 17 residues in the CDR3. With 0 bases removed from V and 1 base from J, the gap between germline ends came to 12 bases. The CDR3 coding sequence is TGTGCCACCAGCAGAGATTTGGGCCGACGGAACACCGGGGAGCTGTTTTTT. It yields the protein CATSRDLGRRNTGELFF. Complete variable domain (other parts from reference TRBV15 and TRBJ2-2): DAMVIQNPRYQVTQFGKPVTLSCSQTLNHNVMYWYQQKSSQAPKLLFHYYDKDFNNEADTPDNFQSRRPNTSFCFLDIRSPGLGDTAMYLCATSRDLGRRNTGELFFGEGSRLTVL.

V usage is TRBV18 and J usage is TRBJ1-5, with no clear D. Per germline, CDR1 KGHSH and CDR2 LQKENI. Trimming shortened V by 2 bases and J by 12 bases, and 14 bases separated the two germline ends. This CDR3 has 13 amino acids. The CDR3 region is CASSPSTVPLQHF. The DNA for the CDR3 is TGTGCCAGCTCACCAAGTACGGTGCCGCTCCAGCATTTT.

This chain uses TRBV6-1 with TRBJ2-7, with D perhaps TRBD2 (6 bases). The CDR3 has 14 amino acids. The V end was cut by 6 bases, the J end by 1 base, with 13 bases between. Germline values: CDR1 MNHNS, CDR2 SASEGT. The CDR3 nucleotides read TGTGCCAGCAGGGACGCGGGGTGGTCCTACGAGCAGTACTTC. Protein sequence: CASRDAGWSYEQYF.